This TCR beta chain was recovered during a study of T cell changes during pregnancy in multiple sclerosis. Sequencing was performed with immunoSEQ multiplex PCR; in TCRdb, only in-frame clones are kept and a portion is missing. Among over 30,000 clones listed, 90% to 95% were seen once. CDR1 and CDR2 (germline): KGHSH, LQKENI. This CDR3 comprises 12 residues. Trimming pared 3 bases from V and 2 bases from J, leaving 4 bases between. The rearrangement uses TRBV18 and TRBJ2-5, with D unresolved. The input for sequencing was CD4+ T cells from peripheral blood mononuclear cells, taken after pregnancy. This TCR was recovered from a female donor with multiple sclerosis, enrolled in a pregnancy study. The DNA of the CDR3 is TGTGCCAGCTCACCGACACAAGAGACCCAGTACTTC. This gives the protein CASSPTQETQYF. Variable domain in full (rest from reference TRBV18 and TRBJ2-5): NAGVMQNPRHLVRRRGQEARLRCSPMKGHSHVYWYRQLPEEGLKFMVYLQKENIIDESGMPKERFSAEFPKEGPSILRIQQVVRGDSAAYFCASSPTQETQYFGPGTRLLVL.